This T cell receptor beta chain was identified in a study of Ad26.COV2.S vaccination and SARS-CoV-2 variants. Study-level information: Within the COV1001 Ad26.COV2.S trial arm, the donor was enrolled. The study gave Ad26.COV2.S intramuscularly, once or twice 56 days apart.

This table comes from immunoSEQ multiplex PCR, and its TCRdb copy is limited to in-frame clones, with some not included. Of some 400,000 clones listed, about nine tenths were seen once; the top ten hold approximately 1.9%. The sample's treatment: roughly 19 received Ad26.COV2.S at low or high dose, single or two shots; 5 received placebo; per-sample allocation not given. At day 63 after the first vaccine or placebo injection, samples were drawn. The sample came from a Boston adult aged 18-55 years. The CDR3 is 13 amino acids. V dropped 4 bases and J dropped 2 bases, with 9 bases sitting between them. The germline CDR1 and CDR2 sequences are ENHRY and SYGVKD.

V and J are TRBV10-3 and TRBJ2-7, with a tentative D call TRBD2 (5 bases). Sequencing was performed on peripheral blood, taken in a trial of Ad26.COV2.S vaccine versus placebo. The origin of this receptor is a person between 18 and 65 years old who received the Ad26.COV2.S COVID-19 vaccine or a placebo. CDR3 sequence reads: CAISVDLTYEQYF. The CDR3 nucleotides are TGTGCCATCAGTGTGGACTTGACCTACGAGCAGTACTTC.